This passage covers 21 T cell receptor beta chains from one sample sequenced in a study of long-term antiretroviral therapy in people with HIV. Assay version v3.0 of immunoSEQ was used, and it was run at survey level. Repertoires were generated with immunoSEQ multiplex PCR, while TCRdb's copy carries only in-frame clones and drops some. The repertoire has 40,000 or so clones, less than 90% of them found once; the top ten carry 6.2%. The material was unsorted PBMCs, obtained 1 year after starting antiretroviral therapy. The receptors shown here come from a man aged 18 to 30 with HIV.

This clone was seen more than once but under ten times. The chain recombines TRBV5-6 with TRBJ2-7, with D perhaps TRBD1 (6 bases). The V end was cut by 0 bases, the J end by 3 bases, with 13 bases between. Per germline, CDR1 SGHDT and CDR2 YYEEEE. This CDR3 is 15 amino acids long. The CDR3 DNA reads TGTGCCAGCAGCTTGGAGTGGGGGCAGAACTACGAGCAGTACTTC. As protein: CASSLEWGQNYEQYF. The whole variable domain, filled in from reference TRBV5-6 and TRBJ2-7, reads DAGVTQSPTHLIKTRGQQVTLRCSPKSGHDTVSWYQQALGQGPQFIFQYYEEEERQRGNFPDRFSGHQFPNYSSELNVNALLLGDSALYLCASSLEWGQNYEQYFGPGTRLTVT.

The chain has TRBV19 and TRBJ2-7; TRBD2 agrees at 9 bases. V lost 5 bases to trimming and J lost 1 base; unmatched junction nucleotides: 3. The CDR3 runs 14 residues. The germline V gene encodes CDR1 LNHDA and CDR2 SQIVND (reference sequence). CDR3 amino acids: CASSLTSGSYEQYF. DNA for the CDR3: TGTGCCAGTAGTCTGACTAGCGGTTCCTACGAGCAGTACTTC.

The chain recombines TRBV5-4 with TRBJ2-5; no clear D gene. Germline CDR1 SGHNT, CDR2 YYREEE (reference sequence). The length of the CDR3 is 12 residues. V was shortened by 5 bases and J by 2 bases, with 7 bases between the two germline ends. CDR3 nucleotide sequence: TGTGCCAGCAGTCCCGGTCAAGAGACCCAGTACTTC. This codes for CASSPGQETQYF.

This chain uses TRBV7-2 with TRBJ1-4; a possible D gene is TRBD1 (6 bases). The germline gives CDR1 SGHTA, CDR2 FQGNSA. This CDR3 region has 15 residues. Trimming cost V 5 bases and J 4 bases, with 14 bases left between them. CDR3 sequence: CASSLFRGLNEKLFF. The CDR3 DNA follows: TGTGCCAGCAGCCTCTTCAGGGGCCTTAATGAAAAACTGTTTTTT.

This clone was seen once. This sequence joins TRBV12-5 and TRBJ2-6; 7 nucleotides align to TRBD1. Trimming removed 4 bases from V and 3 bases from J; junction bases left unmatched: 3. CDR3 length: 15 residues. Germline V CDR1 and CDR2: LGHNT, FRNRAP. This CDR3 is CASGWDSNGANVLTF. The CDR3 DNA follows: TGTGCTAGTGGTTGGGACAGTAATGGGGCCAACGTCCTGACTTTC. Full variable domain (rest looked up from reference TRBV12-5 and TRBJ2-6): DARVTQTPRHKVTEMGQEVTMRCQPILGHNTVFWYRQTMMQGLELLAYFRNRAPLDDSGMPKDRFSAEMPDATLATLKIQPSEPRDSAVYFCASGWDSNGANVLTFGAGSRLTVL.

The CDR3 coding sequence is TGTGCCAGCAGCTTAGCCGGTGGGGGCAATCAGCCCCAGCATTTT. It encodes CASSLAGGGNQPQHF. The V gene is TRBV11-2, the J gene TRBJ1-5, with unresolved D. CDR3 length: 15 amino acids. V was pared by 1 base and J by 2 bases, with 9 bases between. Germline V lookup: CDR1 SGHAT, CDR2 FQNNGV.

This chain joins TRBV4-1 and TRBJ2-7; D gene unclear. Germline-derived CDR1 and CDR2 are MGHRA and YSYEKL. Trimming pared 4 bases from V and 2 bases from J, leaving 9 bases between. The CDR3 sequence is 13 residues long. The CDR3: CASSPVTTYEQYF. In nucleotides, the CDR3 is TGCGCCAGCAGCCCCGTGACAACCTACGAGCAGTACTTC.

Only one count was recorded for this clone. The V and J genes are TRBV7-3 and TRBJ2-3; D might be TRBD2 (6 bases). Germline CDR1 and CDR2: SGHTA and FQGTGA. The V end lost 4 bases, the J end lost 0 bases, and 11 bases lay between the germline ends. There are 15 residues in the CDR3. The CDR3 region is CASSSGGPSTDTQYF. The CDR3 bases are TGTGCCAGCAGCTCCGGAGGGCCTAGCACAGATACGCAGTATTTT.

This chain uses TRBV27 with TRBJ2-7; the D is unclear. Germline-derived CDR1 and CDR2 are MNHEY and SMNVEV (reference sequence). This CDR3 is 15 amino acids long. Trimming took off 6 bases at V and 0 bases at J, with 15 bases between the two ends. The CDR3 reads CASRSNVGSSYEQYF. The CDR3 DNA follows: TGTGCCAGCAGATCGAATGTAGGGTCCTCCTACGAGCAGTACTTC.

This clone was seen a handful of times. This chain links TRBV18 with TRBJ2-7; D is perhaps TRBD2 (6 bases). Germline values: CDR1 KGHSH, CDR2 LQKENI. This CDR3 comprises 14 residues. The V end lost 6 bases, the J end lost 2 bases, and 14 bases lay between the germline ends. The CDR3 nucleotides are TGTGCCAGCTCGGGTTTGGAGGGCCCCTACGAGCAGTACTTC. Translating gives CASSGLEGPYEQYF.

This chain joins TRBV28 and TRBJ2-3, with 9 positions matching TRBD2. This CDR3 contains 17 residues. After removal of 2 bases from V and 0 bases from J, the junction contained 6 bases not matched to a gene. CDR1 is MDHEN, CDR2 SYDVKM, per germline. The CDR3 region is CASSLEASGTSTDTQYF. The CDR3 coding sequence is TGTGCCAGCAGTTTAGAAGCTAGCGGGACTAGCACAGATACGCAGTATTTT.

The chain has TRBV11-1 and TRBJ1-1, with D unclear. Germline assignment: CDR1 SGHAT and CDR2 FQDESV (reference sequence). CDR3 size: 12 residues. Trimming took 1 base from V and 10 from J, leaving 10 bases between them. CDR3 in DNA: TGTGCCAGCAGCTTAGGATCGTCAGGAGCTTTCTTT. Its translation: CASSLGSSGAFF.

The chain uses TRBV2 and TRBJ2-1; D is unresolved. This CDR3 is built from 13 residues. Between the trimmed V and J ends, which lost 6 bases and 2 bases, there was a span of 8 bases. Germline values: CDR1 SNHLY, CDR2 FYNNEI. The CDR3 reads CASSPVAYNEQFF. CDR3 DNA: TGTGCCAGCAGCCCAGTAGCCTACAATGAGCAGTTCTTC.

V usage is TRBV6-1 and J usage is TRBJ1-4; D is uncertain. The germline V and J ends were trimmed by 2 bases and 2 bases, with 9 bases remaining between them. Germline V gene lookup returns CDR1 MNHNS and CDR2 SASEGT. This CDR3 is built from 15 residues. For the CDR3, the DNA is TGTGCCAGCAGTGAACAGACGGGGACTAATGAAAAACTGTTTTTT. Its protein product is CASSEQTGTNEKLFF.

The chain uses TRBV28 and TRBJ2-7, with D maybe TRBD1 (6 bases). There are 14 residues in the CDR3. Germline CDR1 MDHEN, CDR2 SYDVKM. Trimming took 4 bases from V and 2 from J, leaving 12 bases between them. The CDR3 coding sequence is TGTGCCAGCAGTTCACAGGGAACCCCCTACGAGCAGTACTTC. This translates into CASSSQGTPYEQYF.

The chain is built from TRBV7-2 and TRBJ1-3; 7 positions match TRBD1. V lost 7 bases, J lost 0 bases, and 6 bases stayed unmatched. This CDR3 spans 15 amino acids. Germline CDR1 and CDR2: SGHTA and FQGNSA. The CDR3, as DNA: TGTGCCAGCACAATTACAGGGGTCTCTGGAAACACCATATATTTT. Translation: CASTITGVSGNTIYF.

The genes are TRBV28 and TRBJ1-1, with D unclear. Trimming shortened V by 8 bases and J by 3 bases, and 13 bases separated the two germline ends. This CDR3 is built from 13 residues. Germline V gene sequence: CDR1 MDHEN, CDR2 SYDVKM. This CDR3 is CASWSPRDTEAFF. In nucleotides, the CDR3 is TGTGCCAGCTGGAGCCCTCGGGACACTGAAGCTTTCTTT.

V gene TRBV5-4 combines with J gene TRBJ1-1; D may be TRBD1 (5 bases). The V and J ends lost 0 bases and 1 base respectively, with 10 bases between them. The V gene's germline CDR1 is SGHNT and CDR2 YYREEE (reference sequence). This CDR3 region has 15 residues. CDR3 in amino acids: CASSLARRGNTEAFF. Here the CDR3 DNA reads TGTGCCAGCAGCTTGGCCAGGAGGGGGAACACTGAAGCTTTCTTT.

This rearrangement joins TRBV5-1 to TRBJ1-6, with D maybe TRBD1 (6 bases). The CDR3 contains 15 residues. The germline V gene has CDR1 SGHRS and CDR2 YFSETQ. V was trimmed by 4 bases and J by 9 bases, leaving 17 bases between them. This CDR3 reads CASSPEGGRGSPLHF. Here the CDR3 DNA reads TGCGCCAGCAGCCCTGAGGGGGGCCGGGGTTCACCCCTCCACTTT.

V gene TRBV4-1 combines with J gene TRBJ1-6, with unresolved D. CDR3 size: 20 residues. Germline-derived CDR1 and CDR2 are MGHRA and YSYEKL. V was clipped by 0 bases and J by 0 bases, with 18 bases between them. The DNA for the CDR3 is TGCGCCAGCAGCCAAGACATCTTGGGCCCACAGAGCTCCTATAATTCACCCCTCCACTTT. Its protein product is CASSQDILGPQSSYNSPLHF.

The V and J genes are TRBV5-6 and TRBJ1-1, with D perhaps TRBD1 (6 bases). Trimming shortened V by 7 bases and J by 6 bases, and 10 bases separated the two germline ends. The CDR3 has 11 amino acids. Germline V CDR1 and CDR2: SGHDT, YYEEEE. As DNA, the CDR3 is TGTGCCAGCCAGGGGAGCGCTGAAGCTTTCTTT. Amino acid sequence: CASQGSAEAFF.